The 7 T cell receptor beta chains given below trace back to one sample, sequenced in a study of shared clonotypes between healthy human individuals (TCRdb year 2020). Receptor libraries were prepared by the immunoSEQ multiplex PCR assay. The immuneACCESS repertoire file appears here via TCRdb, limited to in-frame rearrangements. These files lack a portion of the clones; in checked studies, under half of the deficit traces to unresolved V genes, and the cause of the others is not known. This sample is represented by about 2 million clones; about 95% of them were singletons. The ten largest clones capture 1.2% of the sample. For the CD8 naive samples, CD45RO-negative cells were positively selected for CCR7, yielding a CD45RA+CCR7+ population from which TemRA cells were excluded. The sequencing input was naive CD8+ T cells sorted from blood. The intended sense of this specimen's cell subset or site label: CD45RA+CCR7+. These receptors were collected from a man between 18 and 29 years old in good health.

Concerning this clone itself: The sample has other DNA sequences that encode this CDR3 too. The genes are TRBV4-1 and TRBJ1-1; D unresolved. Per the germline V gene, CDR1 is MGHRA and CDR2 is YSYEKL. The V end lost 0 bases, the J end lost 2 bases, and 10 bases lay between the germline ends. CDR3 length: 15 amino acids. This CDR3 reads CASSQDRTGNTEAFF. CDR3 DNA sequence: TGCGCCAGCAGCCAAGATCGTACTGGAAACACTGAAGCTTTCTTT.

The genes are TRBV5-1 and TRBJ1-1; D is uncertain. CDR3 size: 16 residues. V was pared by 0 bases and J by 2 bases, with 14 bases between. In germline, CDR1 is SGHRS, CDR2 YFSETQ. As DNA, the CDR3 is TGCGCCAGCAGCTTGGTCCAGTCGTCGTTTAACACTGAAGCTTTCTTT. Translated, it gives CASSLVQSSFNTEAFF.

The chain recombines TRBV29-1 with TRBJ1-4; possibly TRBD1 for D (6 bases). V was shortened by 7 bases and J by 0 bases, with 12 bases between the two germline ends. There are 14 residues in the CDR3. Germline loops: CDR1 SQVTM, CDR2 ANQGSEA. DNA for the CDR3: TGCAGCGCAAGGACAGCCGCAACTAATGAAAAACTGTTTTTT. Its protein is CSARTAATNEKLFF.

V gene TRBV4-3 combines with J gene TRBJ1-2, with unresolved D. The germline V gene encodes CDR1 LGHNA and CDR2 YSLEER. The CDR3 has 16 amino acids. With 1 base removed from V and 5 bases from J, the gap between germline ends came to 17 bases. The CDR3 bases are TGCGCCAGCAGCCAAGGTGGTAACCCTCCCCCGTATGGCTACACCTTC. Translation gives CASSQGGNPPPYGYTF.

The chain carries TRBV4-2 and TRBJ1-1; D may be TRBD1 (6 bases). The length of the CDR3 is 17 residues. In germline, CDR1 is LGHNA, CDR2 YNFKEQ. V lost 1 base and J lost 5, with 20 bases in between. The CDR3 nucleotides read TGTGCCAGCAGCCAAGCAAGCGGGGGCTTAATTGTAACTGAAGCTTTCTTT. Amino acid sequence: CASSQASGGLIVTEAFF.

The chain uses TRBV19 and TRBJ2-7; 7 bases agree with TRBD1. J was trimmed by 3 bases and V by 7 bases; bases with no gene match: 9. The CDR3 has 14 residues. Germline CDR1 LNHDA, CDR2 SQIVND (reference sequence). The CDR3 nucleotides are TGTGCCAGTAACCCCGGGACAGCCTTCTACGAGCAGTACTTC. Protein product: CASNPGTAFYEQYF.

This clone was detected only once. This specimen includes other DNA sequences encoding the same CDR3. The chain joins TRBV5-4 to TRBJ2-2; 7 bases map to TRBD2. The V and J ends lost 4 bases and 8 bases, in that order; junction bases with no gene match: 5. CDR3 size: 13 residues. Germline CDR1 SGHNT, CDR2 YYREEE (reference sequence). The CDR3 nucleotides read TGTGCCAGCAGCCTTAGCGGGTCGGGGGAGCTGTTTTTT. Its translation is CASSLSGSGELFF.